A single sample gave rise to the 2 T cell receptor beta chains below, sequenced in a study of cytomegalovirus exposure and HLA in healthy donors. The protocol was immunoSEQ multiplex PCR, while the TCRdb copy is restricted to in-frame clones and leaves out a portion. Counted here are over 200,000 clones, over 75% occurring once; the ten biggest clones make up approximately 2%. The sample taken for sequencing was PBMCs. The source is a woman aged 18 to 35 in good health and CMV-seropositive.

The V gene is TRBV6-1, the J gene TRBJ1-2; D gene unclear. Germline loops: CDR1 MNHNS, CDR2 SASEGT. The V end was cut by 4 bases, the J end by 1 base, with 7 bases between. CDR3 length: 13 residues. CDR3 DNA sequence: TGTGCCAGCAGTGCGGACTTTAACTATGGCTACACCTTC. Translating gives CASSADFNYGYTF.

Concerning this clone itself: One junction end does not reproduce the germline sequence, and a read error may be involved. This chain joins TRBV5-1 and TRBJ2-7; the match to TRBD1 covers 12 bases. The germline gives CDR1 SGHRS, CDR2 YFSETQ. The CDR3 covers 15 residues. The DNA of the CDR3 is TGCGCCAGCAGTTTGGGACAGGGGGCGCTTTACGAGCAGTACTTC. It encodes CASSLGQGALYEQYF.